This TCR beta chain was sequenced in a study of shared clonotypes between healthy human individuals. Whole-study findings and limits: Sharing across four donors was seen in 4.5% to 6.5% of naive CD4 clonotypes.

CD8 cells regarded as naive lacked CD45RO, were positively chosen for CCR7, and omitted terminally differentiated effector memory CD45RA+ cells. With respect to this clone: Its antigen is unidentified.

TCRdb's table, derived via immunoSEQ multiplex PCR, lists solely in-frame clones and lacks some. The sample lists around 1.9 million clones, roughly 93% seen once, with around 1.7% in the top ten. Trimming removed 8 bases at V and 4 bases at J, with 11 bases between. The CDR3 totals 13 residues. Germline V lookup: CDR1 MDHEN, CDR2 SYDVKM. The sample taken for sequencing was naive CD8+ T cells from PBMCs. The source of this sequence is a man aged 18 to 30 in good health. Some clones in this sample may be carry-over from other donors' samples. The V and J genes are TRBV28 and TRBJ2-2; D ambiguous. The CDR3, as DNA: TGTGCCAGCGGCTCTAGTGCCACCGGGGAGCTGTTTTTT. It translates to CASGSSATGELFF.